This T cell receptor (beta chain) was obtained from a study of T cell responses to AZD1222 COVID-19 vaccine. As for the study in general: Pooling of second doses given at about 4 or about 12 weeks was done.

Sequenced by immunoSEQ multiplex PCR; TCRdb stores in-frame clones only, minus some. Here the sample spans 110,000 to 150,000 clones, approximately 85% being singletons. General study results and limits: Donors, mostly white British, included more females; clonal diversity was possibly underestimated. After the peak T cell response, and only then, were repertoires sampled.

This CDR3 contains 13 residues. Germline V gene data show CDR1 as MNHEY and CDR2 as SMNVEV (reference sequence). V gave up 3 bases and J gave up 4 bases, with 8 bases separating them. Concerning this clone: Its matching antigen is unknown.

The chain links TRBV27 to TRBJ2-3, with D possibly being TRBD2 (6 bases). The source was peripheral blood, collected on day 0 of AZD1222 vaccination. The clonotype comes from an adult in good health. The CDR3 DNA follows: TGTGCCAGCAGTTTCGGGAGTTCAGATACGCAGTATTTT. Translated: CASSFGSSDTQYF.